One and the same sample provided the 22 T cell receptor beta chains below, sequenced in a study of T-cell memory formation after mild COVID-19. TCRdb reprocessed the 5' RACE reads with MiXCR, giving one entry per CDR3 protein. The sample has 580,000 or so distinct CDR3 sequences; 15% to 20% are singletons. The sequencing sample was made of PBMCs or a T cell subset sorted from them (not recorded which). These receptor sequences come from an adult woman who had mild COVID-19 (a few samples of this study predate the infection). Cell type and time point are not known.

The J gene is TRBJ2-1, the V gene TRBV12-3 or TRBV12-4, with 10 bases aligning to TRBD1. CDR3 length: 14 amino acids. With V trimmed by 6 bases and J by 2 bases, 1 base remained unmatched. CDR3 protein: CASRTGGTYNEQFF. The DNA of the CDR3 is TGTGCCAGCAGGACAGGGGGCACCTACAATGAGCAGTTCTTC.

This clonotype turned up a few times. This CDR3 is CASSFSPPPTGGGETQYF. The CDR3, as DNA: TGTGCCAGCAGCTTTTCCCCACCTCCCACAGGCGGAGGGGAGACCCAGTACTTC. The chain recombines TRBV7-7 with TRBJ2-5; tentatively, D is TRBD2 (6 bases). The CDR3 sequence is 18 residues long. With 3 bases removed from V and 5 bases from J, the gap between germline ends came to 25 bases. Germline lookup yields CDR1 SSHAT and CDR2 FNYEAQ (reference sequence).

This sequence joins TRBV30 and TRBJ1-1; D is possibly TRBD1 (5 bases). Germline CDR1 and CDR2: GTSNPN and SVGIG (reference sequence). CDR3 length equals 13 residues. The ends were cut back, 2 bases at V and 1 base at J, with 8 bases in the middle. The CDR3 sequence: CAWSNQGNTEAFF. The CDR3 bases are TGTGCCTGGAGTAACCAGGGGAACACTGAAGCTTTCTTT.

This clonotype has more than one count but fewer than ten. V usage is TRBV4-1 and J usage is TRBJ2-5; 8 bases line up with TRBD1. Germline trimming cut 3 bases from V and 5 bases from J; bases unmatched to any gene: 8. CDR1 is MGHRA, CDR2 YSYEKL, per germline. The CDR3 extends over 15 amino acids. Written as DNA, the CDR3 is TGCGCCAGCAGCCAGGAAAACAGGGGGAGCGAGACCCAGTACTTC. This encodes CASSQENRGSETQYF.

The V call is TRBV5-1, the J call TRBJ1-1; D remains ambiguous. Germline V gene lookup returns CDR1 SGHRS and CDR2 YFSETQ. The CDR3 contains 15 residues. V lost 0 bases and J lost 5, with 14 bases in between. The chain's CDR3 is CASSLDWRVVTEAFF. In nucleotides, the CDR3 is TGCGCCAGCAGCTTGGATTGGAGGGTGGTTACTGAAGCTTTCTTT.

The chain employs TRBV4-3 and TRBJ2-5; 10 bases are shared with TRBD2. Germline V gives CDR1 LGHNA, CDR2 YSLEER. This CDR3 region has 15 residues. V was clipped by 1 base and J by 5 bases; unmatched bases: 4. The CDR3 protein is CASSQAGLASETQYF. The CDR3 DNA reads TGCGCCAGCAGCCAAGCGGGACTAGCGAGTGAGACCCAGTACTTC.

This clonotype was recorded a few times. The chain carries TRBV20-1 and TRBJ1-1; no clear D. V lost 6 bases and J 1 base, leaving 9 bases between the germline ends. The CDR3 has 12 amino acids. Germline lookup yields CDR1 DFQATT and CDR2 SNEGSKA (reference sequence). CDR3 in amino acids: CSASAGNTEAFF. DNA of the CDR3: TGCAGTGCCAGTGCGGGGAACACTGAAGCTTTCTTT.

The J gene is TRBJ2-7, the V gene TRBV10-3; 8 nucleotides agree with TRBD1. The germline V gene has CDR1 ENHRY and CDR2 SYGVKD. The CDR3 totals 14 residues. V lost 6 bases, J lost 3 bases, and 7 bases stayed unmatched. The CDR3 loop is CAIRDDRGGYEQYF. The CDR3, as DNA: TGTGCCATCAGGGATGACAGGGGTGGCTACGAGCAGTACTTC.

CDR3 protein: CASSYSGSGGGTDTQYF. Here the CDR3 DNA reads TGTGCCAGCAGTTACTCGGGTAGCGGGGGAGGGACAGATACGCAGTATTTT. V usage is TRBV6-5 and J usage is TRBJ2-3, with TRBD2 identical over 9 bases. Germline V gene data show CDR1 as MNHEY and CDR2 as SVGAGI. This CDR3 spans 17 amino acids. The J segment lost 3 bases and the V segment lost 0 bases, leaving 7 bases of the junction unmatched.

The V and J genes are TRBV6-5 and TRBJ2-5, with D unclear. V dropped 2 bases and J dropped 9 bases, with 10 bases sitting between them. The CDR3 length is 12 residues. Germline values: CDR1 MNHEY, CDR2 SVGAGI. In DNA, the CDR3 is TGTGCCAGCAGTTACCCAGAGTTTTCCCAGTACTTC. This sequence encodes CASSYPEFSQYF.

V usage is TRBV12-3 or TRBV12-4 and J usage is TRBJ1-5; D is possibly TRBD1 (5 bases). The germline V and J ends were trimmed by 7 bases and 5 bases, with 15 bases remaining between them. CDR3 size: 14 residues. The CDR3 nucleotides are TGTGCCAGCACCCAAGGGACGGGCGATCAGCCCCAGCATTTT. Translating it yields CASTQGTGDQPQHF.

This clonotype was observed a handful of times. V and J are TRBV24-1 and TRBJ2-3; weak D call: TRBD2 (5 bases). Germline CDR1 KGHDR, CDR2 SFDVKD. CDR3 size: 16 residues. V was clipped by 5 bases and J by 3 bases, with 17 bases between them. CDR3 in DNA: TGTGCCACCAGTGTCCCCAAGGGAGCCGGTACAGATACGCAGTATTTT. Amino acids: CATSVPKGAGTDTQYF.

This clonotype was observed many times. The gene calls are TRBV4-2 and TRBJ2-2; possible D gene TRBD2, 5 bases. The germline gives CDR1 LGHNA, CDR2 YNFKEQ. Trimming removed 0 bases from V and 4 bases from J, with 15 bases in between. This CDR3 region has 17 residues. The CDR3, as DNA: TGTGCCAGCAGCCAAGATCCGTACGGGAAGTTCACCGGGGAGCTGTTTTTT. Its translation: CASSQDPYGKFTGELFF.

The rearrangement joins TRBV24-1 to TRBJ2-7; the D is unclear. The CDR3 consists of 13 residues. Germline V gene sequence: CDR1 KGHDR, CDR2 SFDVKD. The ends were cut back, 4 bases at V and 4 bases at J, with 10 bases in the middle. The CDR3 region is CATSDPAKYEQYF. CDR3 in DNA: TGTGCCACCAGTGACCCCGCCAAATACGAGCAGTACTTC.

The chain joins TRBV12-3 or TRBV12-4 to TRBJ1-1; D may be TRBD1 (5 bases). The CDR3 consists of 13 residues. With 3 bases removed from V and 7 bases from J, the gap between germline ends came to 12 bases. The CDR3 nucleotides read TGTGCCAGCAGTTTTAGGGGCAATAGTGAAGCTTTCTTT. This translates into CASSFRGNSEAFF.

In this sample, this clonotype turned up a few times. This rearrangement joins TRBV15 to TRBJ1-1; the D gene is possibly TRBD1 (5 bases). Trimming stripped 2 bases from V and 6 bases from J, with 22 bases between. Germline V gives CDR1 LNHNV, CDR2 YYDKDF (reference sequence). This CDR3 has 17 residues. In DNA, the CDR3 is TGTGCCACCAGCAGACCAAGCCATGGGGAAGGGACCCCTGAAGCTTTCTTT. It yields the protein CATSRPSHGEGTPEAFF.

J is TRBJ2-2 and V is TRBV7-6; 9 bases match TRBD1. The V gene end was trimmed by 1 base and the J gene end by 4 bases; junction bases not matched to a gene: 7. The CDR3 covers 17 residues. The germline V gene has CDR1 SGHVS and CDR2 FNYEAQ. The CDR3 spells CASSLVVSTGGTGELFF. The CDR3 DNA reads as TGTGCCAGCAGCTTAGTTGTTTCGACAGGGGGCACCGGGGAGCTGTTTTTT. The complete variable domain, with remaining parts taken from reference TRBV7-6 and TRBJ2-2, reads GAGVSQSPRYKVTKRGQDVALRCDPISGHVSLYWYRQALGQGPEFLTYFNYEAQQDKSGLPNDRFSAERPEGSISTLTIQRTEQRDSAMYRCASSLVVSTGGTGELFFGEGSRLTVL.

CDR3: CASSTLRELRGNQPQHF. For the CDR3, the DNA is TGTGCCAGTAGTACCCTCCGGGAGTTAAGAGGCAATCAGCCCCAGCATTTT. V is TRBV19 and J is TRBJ1-5; D remains unclear. V lost 4 bases, J lost 2 bases, and 18 bases lay in between. Germline V gives CDR1 LNHDA, CDR2 SQIVND (reference sequence). This CDR3 is 17 amino acids long. Full variable domain (rest looked up from reference TRBV19 and TRBJ1-5): DGGITQSPKYLFRKEGQNVTLSCEQNLNHDAMYWYRQDPGQGLRLIYYSQIVNDFQKGDIAEGYSVSREKKESFPLTVTSAQKNPTAFYLCASSTLRELRGNQPQHFGDGTRLSIL.

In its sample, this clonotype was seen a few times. In DNA form, the CDR3 reads TGTGCCAGCAGTTTTGGGGCAGGGCGGACATCTTATGGCTACACCTTC. As protein: CASSFGAGRTSYGYTF. The chain joins TRBV27 to TRBJ1-2, with a weak D call TRBD1 (5 bases). The CDR3 length is 16 residues. Germline V gene data show CDR1 as MNHEY and CDR2 as SMNVEV (reference sequence). Trimming stripped 3 bases from V and 5 bases from J, with 19 bases between.

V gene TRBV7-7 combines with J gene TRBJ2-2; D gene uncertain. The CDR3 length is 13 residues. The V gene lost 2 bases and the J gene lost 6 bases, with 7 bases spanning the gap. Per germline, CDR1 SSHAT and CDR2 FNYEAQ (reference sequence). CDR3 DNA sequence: TGTGCCAGCAGCTTATCACCAGCCGGGGAGCTGTTTTTT. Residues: CASSLSPAGELFF. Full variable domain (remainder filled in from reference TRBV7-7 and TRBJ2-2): GAGVSQSPRYKVTKRGQDVTLRCDPISSHATLYWYQQALGQGPEFLTYFNYEAQPDKSGLPSDRFSAERPEGSISTLTIQRTEQRDSAMYRCASSLSPAGELFFGEGSRLTVL.

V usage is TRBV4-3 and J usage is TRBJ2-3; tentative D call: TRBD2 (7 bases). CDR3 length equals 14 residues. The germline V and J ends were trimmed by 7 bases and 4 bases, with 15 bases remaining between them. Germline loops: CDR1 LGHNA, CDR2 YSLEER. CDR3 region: CASKGGEQADTQYF. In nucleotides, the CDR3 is TGCGCCAGCAAAGGGGGGGAGCAAGCAGATACGCAGTATTTT.

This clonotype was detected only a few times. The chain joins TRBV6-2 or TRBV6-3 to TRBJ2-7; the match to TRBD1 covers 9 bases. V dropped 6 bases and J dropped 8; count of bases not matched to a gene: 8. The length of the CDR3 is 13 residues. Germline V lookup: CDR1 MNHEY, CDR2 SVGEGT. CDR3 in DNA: TGTGCCAGCAGGGGGACAGGGAACTTACAGCAGTACTTC. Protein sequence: CASRGTGNLQQYF.